Each of the 32 T cell receptor beta chains below was sequenced from the same sample in a study of T cell repertoires in cytomegalovirus infection. One entry per CDR3 protein, called by TCRdb with MiXCR from the reads. The data contain around 300,000 distinct CDR3 sequences, 9.5% of them singletons. Sample: PBMCs. These receptors were obtained from a human donor in good health (CMV status not recorded). Some clones in this sample may be carry-over from other donors' samples.

The CDR3 reads CASSLGPGPETQYF. The CDR3 coding sequence is TGTGCCAGCAGCTTAGGCCCCGGGCCAGAGACCCAGTACTTC. The gene calls are TRBV7-2 and TRBJ2-5; D ambiguous. Germline V gene lookup returns CDR1 SGHTA and CDR2 FQGNSA. Trimming removed 1 base at V and 4 bases at J, with 10 bases between. This CDR3 spans 14 amino acids.

The J gene is TRBJ2-7, the V gene TRBV7-9, with D unresolved. The length of the CDR3 is 13 residues. Trimming took 1 base from V and 6 from J, leaving 10 bases between them. Looked up from germline, CDR1 is SEHNR and CDR2 is FQNEAQ (reference sequence). CDR3 nucleotide sequence: TGTGCCAGCAGCTTAGTAAGTCCGGGCGAGCAGTACTTC. Translated: CASSLVSPGEQYF.

About this clonotype: A much larger clone differs from this one at a single base, so this may be a read error. V usage is TRBV7-2 and J usage is TRBJ2-7; 7 bases line up with TRBD2. The ends lost 5 bases at V and 5 bases at J; junction bases unmatched: 12. CDR3 length: 15 residues. Germline V gives CDR1 SGHTA, CDR2 FQGNSA. The CDR3, as DNA: TGTGCCAGCAGCGAACCGGGACTACAAAGCAACGAGCAGTACTTC. It codes for CASSEPGLQSNEQYF.

This clonotype was recorded many times. This chain connects TRBV7-2 to TRBJ2-5, with 14 positions matching TRBD2. Trimming at V came to 5 bases and at J to 5 bases, leaving 7 bases not matched to a gene. The CDR3 spans 16 residues. CDR1 and CDR2 (germline): SGHTA, FQGNSA. This CDR3 is CASSPGGTSGSETQYF. In DNA, the CDR3 is TGTGCCAGCAGCCCCGGTGGGACTAGCGGGAGTGAGACCCAGTACTTC.

This clonotype was observed a few times. The chain has TRBV5-4 and TRBJ1-1; TRBD1 agrees at 7 bases. Trimming cost V 5 bases and J 8 bases; bases outside gene matches: 6. Germline-derived CDR1 and CDR2 are SGHNT and YYREEE (reference sequence). This CDR3 has 12 residues. The CDR3 DNA sequence: TGTGCCAGCAGTTTGCCGGGACAGGAAGCTTTCTTT. Translated: CASSLPGQEAFF.

Ten or more counts support this clonotype. The chain couples TRBV7-2 to TRBJ1-1; D remains ambiguous. The CDR3 totals 15 residues. The V end lost 1 base, the J end lost 2 bases, and 11 bases lay between the germline ends. Germline V gene lookup returns CDR1 SGHTA and CDR2 FQGNSA. Written as DNA, the CDR3 is TGTGCCAGCAGCTTAGTTGGCATTTTCAACACTGAAGCTTTCTTT. As protein: CASSLVGIFNTEAFF.

Comments on this clonotype: Its ends do not fully match the called genes, so a read error is possible. The chain employs TRBV11-3 and TRBJ1-2; 9 nucleotides agree with TRBD1. The CDR3 runs 14 residues. Germline V CDR1 and CDR2: SGHNT, YENEEA. The CDR3 region is CASSHRGRGSLVAF. The CDR3 bases are TGTGCCAGCAGTCACAGGGGGCGCGGGAGTCTAGTCGCCTTC.

The table lists this clonotype with a few counts. The chain carries TRBV4-2 and TRBJ2-5, with TRBD2 matching over 12 bases. The CDR3 extends over 12 amino acids. Trimming removed 8 bases from V and 5 bases from J; junction bases left unmatched: 0. Per the germline V gene, CDR1 is LGHNA and CDR2 is YNFKEQ. The CDR3 DNA reads as TGTGCCAGCGGGACTAGCGGGGAGACCCAGTACTTC. Translating it yields CASGTSGETQYF.

The rearrangement links TRBV20-1 to TRBJ1-2, with 8 positions matching TRBD1. The length of the CDR3 is 12 residues. With 8 bases clipped from V and 3 bases from J, the junction kept 5 bases outside the gene matches. Looked up from germline, CDR1 is DFQATT and CDR2 is SNEGSKA (reference sequence). For the CDR3, the DNA is TGCAGTTTTCCAGGGGGCCACTATGGCTACACCTTC. Translation gives CSFPGGHYGYTF.

Ten or more counts support this clonotype. The chain links TRBV7-2 to TRBJ1-5; a weak D match, TRBD1 (6 bases). Per the germline V gene, CDR1 is SGHTA and CDR2 is FQGNSA. This CDR3 contains 16 residues. The ends were cut back, 2 bases at V and 7 bases at J, with 18 bases in the middle. CDR3 sequence reads: CASSLTAQGKGQPQHF. The DNA of the CDR3 is TGTGCCAGCAGCTTAACGGCCCAGGGGAAGGGGCAGCCCCAGCATTTT.

This clonotype came up a few times. CDR3 nucleotide sequence: TGTGCCACAAGGACTAGCGGGAGATACAATGAGCAGTTCTTC. It yields the protein CATRTSGRYNEQFF. This rearrangement joins TRBV6-2 or TRBV6-3 to TRBJ2-1, with TRBD2 identical over 13 bases. CDR3 length equals 14 residues. Looked up from germline, CDR1 is MNHEY and CDR2 is SVGEGT. V dropped 10 bases and J dropped 4; count of bases not matched to a gene: 4.

The J gene is TRBJ2-5, the V gene TRBV5-4; TRBD2 matches 14 bases. V trimming: 4 bases; J trimming: 5 bases; junction bases outside the gene matches: 7. The CDR3 loop spans 16 amino acids. Per the germline V gene, CDR1 is SGHNT and CDR2 is YYREEE (reference sequence). The CDR3 reads CASSGGLAGEDETQYF. As DNA, the CDR3 is TGTGCCAGCAGCGGGGGACTAGCGGGAGAGGACGAGACCCAGTACTTC.

This clonotype has just a few counts. The chain has TRBV13 and TRBJ2-4, with D tentatively TRBD1 or TRBD2 (6 bases each). V shed 5 bases and J shed 1 base, with 21 bases lying between them. The CDR3 loop spans 18 amino acids. CDR1 PRHDT and CDR2 FYEKMQ come from the germline V gene (reference sequence). The CDR3 coding sequence is TGTGCCAGCAGCGCTCGCCGCGAGGGGGGATCCGCCAAAAACATTCAGTACTTC. Protein sequence: CASSARREGGSAKNIQYF.

The chain employs TRBV7-2 and TRBJ1-2, with a weak D call TRBD1 (5 bases). This CDR3 spans 12 amino acids. Trimming removed 2 bases at V and 8 bases at J, with 9 bases between. Germline V CDR1 and CDR2: SGHTA, FQGNSA. The CDR3: CASSLWGVGYTF. CDR3 nucleotide sequence: TGTGCCAGCAGCTTATGGGGGGTCGGCTACACCTTC.

This chain uses TRBV29-1 with TRBJ2-7; possible D gene TRBD2, 5 bases. The CDR3 extends over 11 amino acids. V dropped 7 bases and J dropped 9 bases, with 16 bases sitting between them. Germline values: CDR1 SQVTM, CDR2 ANQGSEA. For the CDR3, the DNA is TGCAGCGCTCAACGCGGTGGAGGGCAGTACTTC. It encodes CSAQRGGGQYF.

The chain is built from TRBV7-2 and TRBJ1-3; tentatively, D is TRBD1 (6 bases). The CDR3 has 18 amino acids. CDR1 is SGHTA, CDR2 FQGNSA, per germline. V gave up 2 bases and J gave up 0 bases, with 17 bases separating them. CDR3 sequence: CASSLKNRVSSSGNTIYF. The CDR3, as DNA: TGTGCCAGCAGCTTAAAAAACAGGGTGTCATCCTCTGGAAACACCATATATTTT.

This clonotype was observed a handful of times. The chain is built from TRBV6-2 or TRBV6-3 and TRBJ2-3; 10 bases are a match to TRBD2. CDR3 size: 14 residues. Trimming took 6 bases from V and 8 from J; bases not matched to a gene: 8. CDR1 MNHEY and CDR2 SVGEGT come from the germline V gene. DNA of the CDR3: TGTGCCAGCAGCTTCACTAGCGGGATTGCTACGCAGTATTTT. Translation: CASSFTSGIATQYF.

This clonotype was seen a handful of times. The chain has TRBV15 and TRBJ2-5; 11 bases map to TRBD1. Per the germline V gene, CDR1 is LNHNV and CDR2 is YYDKDF (reference sequence). V trimming: 3 bases; J trimming: 5 bases; junction bases outside the gene matches: 2. The CDR3 spans 14 residues. The CDR3 DNA is TGTGCCACCAGCAGGGGACAGGGGGTTGAGACCCAGTACTTC. Its protein product is CATSRGQGVETQYF.

Ten or more counts support this clonotype. The chain links TRBV18 to TRBJ2-1; 12 positions agree with TRBD2. The V gene end was trimmed by 5 bases and the J gene end by 0 bases; junction bases not matched to a gene: 8. The germline CDR1 and CDR2 sequences are KGHSH and LQKENI. The CDR3 sequence is 18 residues long. The CDR3 here is CASSSGTSGPSSYNEQFF. The CDR3 DNA reads TGTGCCAGCTCATCCGGGACTAGCGGGCCAAGCTCCTACAATGAGCAGTTCTTC.

This rearrangement joins TRBV28 to TRBJ1-1; 7 positions agree with TRBD1. Losses at the gene ends were 4 bases for V and 7 bases for J; bases not matched to a gene: 9. The CDR3 has 14 amino acids. Germline CDR1 MDHEN, CDR2 SYDVKM. Here the CDR3 reads CASSWYGTANEAFF. CDR3 nucleotides: TGTGCCAGCAGTTGGTACGGGACAGCGAATGAAGCTTTCTTT.

This clonotype was seen a few times. This rearrangement joins TRBV19 to TRBJ2-5, with TRBD2 as a possible D gene (5 bases). The ends were cut back, 8 bases at V and 5 bases at J, with 9 bases in the middle. CDR1 is LNHDA and CDR2 is SQIVND in the germline V gene (reference sequence). This CDR3 comprises 11 residues. As DNA, the CDR3 is TGTGCCAGTGCGAGGGAGGAGACCCAGTACTTC. It encodes CASAREETQYF.

This clonotype came up many times. The chain combines TRBV6-1 with TRBJ2-5; D gene unclear. Trimming shortened V by 3 bases and J by 5 bases, and 4 bases separated the two germline ends. Germline loops: CDR1 MNHNS, CDR2 SASEGT. The CDR3 length is 11 residues. As DNA, the CDR3 is TGTGCCAGCAGTGACGTTGAGACCCAGTACTTC. Protein: CASSDVETQYF.

The chain recombines TRBV19 with TRBJ2-7; no reliable D call. The CDR3 covers 14 residues. V shed 3 bases and J shed 0 bases, with 9 bases lying between them. The germline CDR1 and CDR2 sequences are LNHDA and SQIVND (reference sequence). Here the CDR3 reads CASSIAATSYEQYF. For the CDR3, the DNA is TGTGCCAGTAGTATCGCCGCAACCTCCTACGAGCAGTACTTC.

As for this clonotype: A much larger clone lies a single base off, so this may be a read error. The CDR3 here is CSSSATESYGYTF. CDR3 nucleotide sequence: TGTTCCAGCAGTGCAACAGAAAGCTATGGCTACACCTTC. The chain recombines TRBV2 with TRBJ1-2; D is unresolved. Looked up from germline, CDR1 is SNHLY and CDR2 is FYNNEI. The CDR3 runs to 13 residues.

This clonotype showed up many times. This chain joins TRBV4-2 and TRBJ2-3; tentative D call: TRBD2 (6 bases). The germline V gene has CDR1 LGHNA and CDR2 YNFKEQ. The V end lost 4 bases, the J end lost 0 bases, and 23 bases lay between the germline ends. The CDR3 consists of 19 residues. For the CDR3, the DNA is TGTGCCAGCAGCCCTGCTGGGCGGGGCCCTTCTGCTAGCACAGATACGCAGTATTTT. Translation gives CASSPAGRGPSASTDTQYF.

This clonotype was counted a few times. This chain uses TRBV7-2 with TRBJ2-7, with D uncertain. CDR1 and CDR2 (germline): SGHTA, FQGNSA. The CDR3 spans 14 residues. Trimming left V 4 bases short and J 2 bases short, with 12 bases between. CDR3 in DNA: TGTGCCAGCAGCTCCGAAAGGAGTACCTACGAGCAGTACTTC. It is translated as CASSSERSTYEQYF. Together with reference TRBV7-2 and TRBJ2-7, the CDR3 gives the full variable domain: GAGVSQSPSNKVTEKGKDVELRCDPISGHTALYWYRQSLGQGLEFLIYFQGNSAPDKSGLPSDRFSAERTGGSVSTLTIQRTQQEDSAVYLCASSSERSTYEQYFGPGTRLTVT.

This clonotype occurred many times. The chain has TRBV7-6 and TRBJ2-1; D remains unclear. CDR1 is SGHVS, CDR2 FNYEAQ, per germline. Trimming left V 1 base short and J 7 bases short, with 11 bases between. The CDR3 contains 14 residues. CDR3 residues: CASSLDFPRNEQFF. The CDR3 DNA reads as TGTGCCAGCAGCTTAGATTTCCCCCGGAATGAGCAGTTCTTC.

This clonotype was recorded at least ten times. The chain uses TRBV7-2 and TRBJ1-2; TRBD1 aligns across 9 bases. J was trimmed by 2 bases and V by 5 bases; bases with no gene match: 6. Germline V lookup: CDR1 SGHTA, CDR2 FQGNSA. The CDR3 runs to 15 residues. CDR3 DNA sequence: TGTGCCAGCAGCCACGGGACAGGGTCGAACTATGGCTACACCTTC. Protein: CASSHGTGSNYGYTF.

This clonotype was counted many times. At one boundary the junction diverges from the germline segment, which might be a read error. The chain links TRBV9 to TRBJ2-1; 11 bases align to TRBD2. Looked up from germline, CDR1 is SGDLS and CDR2 is YYNGEE. This CDR3 has 15 residues. CDR3 protein: CASSVAGGSYNEQFF. Written as DNA, the CDR3 is TGTGCCAGCAGTGTAGCGGGAGGGTCCTACAATGAGCAGTTCTTC. The full variable domain, with the rest looked up from reference TRBV9 and TRBJ2-1, is DSGVTQTPKHLITATGQRVTLRCSPRSGDLSVYWYQQSLDQGLQFLIQYYNGEERAKGNILERFSAQQFPDLHSELNLSSLELGDSALYFCASSVAGGSYNEQFFGPGTRLTVL.

This clonotype was seen repeatedly, ten times or more. This chain links TRBV7-6 with TRBJ1-1; possible D gene TRBD1, 6 bases. The CDR3 totals 13 residues. The V end was cut by 6 bases, the J end by 1 base, with 9 bases between. Germline lookup yields CDR1 SGHVS and CDR2 FNYEAQ. The CDR3 DNA reads TGTGCCAGCAGACCCAGGGGGAACACTGAAGCTTTCTTT. It encodes CASRPRGNTEAFF.

This CDR3 reads CASSYRDGRGYTF. The CDR3 nucleotides are TGTGCCAGCAGTTACCGGGACGGCCGTGGCTACACCTTC. This rearrangement joins TRBV6-2 or TRBV6-3 to TRBJ1-2; tentative D call: TRBD1 (5 bases). CDR1 and CDR2 (germline): MNHEY, SVGEGT. This CDR3 is built from 13 residues. V lost 2 bases, J lost 7 bases, and 11 bases lay in between.

The chain is built from TRBV9 and TRBJ2-1; 9 positions match TRBD2. With V trimmed by 5 bases and J by 5 bases, 2 bases remained unmatched. Germline V gene sequence: CDR1 SGDLS, CDR2 YYNGEE. This CDR3 has 13 residues. CDR3 nucleotide sequence: TGTGCCAGCAGGGGACTAGCAGACAATGAGCAGTTCTTC. Encoded protein: CASRGLADNEQFF.